These T cell receptor beta chains were read from a single sample in a study of CD8 T cells in Susac syndrome. TCRdb reprocessed the immunoSEQ multiplex PCR reads via MiXCR and lists one record per CDR3 protein. The table records about 200,000 distinct CDR3 sequences, more than 85% of them present only once. What was sequenced was CD8+ T cells from PBMCs. The source is a human donor with multiple sclerosis. CDR3s include the opening cysteine and the closing phenylalanine or tryptophan. Each record gives: J gene, clone size, V gene, D gene, CDR3 DNA, CDR3 protein. The D gene is left open where the match is weak. A row's size may be missing; if present it is once, few, many or a size class.

j_call: TRBJ1-5
clone_size: NA
v_call: TRBV9
d_call: NA
cdr3_nt: TGTGCCAGCAGCGTAGGGACAGTTAATCAGCCCCAGCATTTT
cdr3_aa: CASSVGTVNQPQHF

j_call: TRBJ1-2
clone_size: NA
v_call: TRBV30
d_call: NA
cdr3_nt: TGTGCCTGGAGTGTACAACGGGTGTACGTCTACACCTTC
cdr3_aa: CAWSVQRVYVYTF

j_call: TRBJ1-2
clone_size: once
v_call: TRBV9
d_call: TRBD1
cdr3_nt: TGTGCCAGCAGCGTAGGATCCGGGGACAGGGAATCGGGCAAGTTTGGCTACACCTTC
cdr3_aa: CASSVGSGDRESGKFGYTF

j_call: TRBJ1-2
clone_size: NA
v_call: TRBV7-9
d_call: TRBD1
cdr3_nt: TGTGCCAGCAGCCCGGGACAGGGGCCCTTCGGGGGCTACACCTTC
cdr3_aa: CASSPGQGPFGGYTF

j_call: TRBJ1-2
clone_size: NA
v_call: TRBV7-9
d_call: NA
cdr3_nt: TGTGCCAGCAGCTTAGGGGCGGATGGCTACACCTTC
cdr3_aa: CASSLGADGYTF

j_call: TRBJ2-5
clone_size: NA
v_call: TRBV4-1
d_call: TRBD1
cdr3_nt: TGCGCCAGCAGCCAAGGGCACAGGGGAGACCAAGAGACCCAGTACTTC
cdr3_aa: CASSQGHRGDQETQYF

j_call: TRBJ2-1
clone_size: NA
v_call: TRBV5-1
d_call: TRBD1
cdr3_nt: TGCGCCAGCAGCCCGGATGTGACAGGGGGCAATGAGCAGTTCTTC
cdr3_aa: CASSPDVTGGNEQFF

j_call: TRBJ1-5
clone_size: NA
v_call: TRBV2
d_call: NA
cdr3_nt: TGTGCCAGCCGACAACCCGGGGTAACTCAGCCCCAGCATTTT
cdr3_aa: CASRQPGVTQPQHF

j_call: TRBJ1-2
clone_size: NA
v_call: TRBV5-1
d_call: TRBD1
cdr3_nt: TGCGCCAGCAGCGACTCAGGGGGTTACTATGGCTACACCTTC
cdr3_aa: CASSDSGGYYGYTF

j_call: TRBJ2-5
clone_size: NA
v_call: TRBV6-1
d_call: TRBD2
cdr3_nt: TGTGCCAGCAGTCAAACTGTAGCGGGAGGCCGGGAGACCCAGTACTTC
cdr3_aa: CASSQTVAGGRETQYF

j_call: TRBJ2-5
clone_size: NA
v_call: TRBV23-1
d_call: NA
cdr3_nt: TGCGCCAGCACTGGGGAGACCCAGTACTTC
cdr3_aa: CASTGETQYF

j_call: TRBJ2-7
clone_size: once
v_call: TRBV5-1
d_call: NA
cdr3_nt: TGCGCCAGCAGCTCCACCATGGAGCAGTACTTC
cdr3_aa: CASSSTMEQYF

j_call: TRBJ2-7
clone_size: NA
v_call: TRBV7-9
d_call: TRBD1
cdr3_nt: TGTGCCAGTGGCGGGCAGGGGGCCCTCGAGCAGTACTTC
cdr3_aa: CASGGQGALEQYF

j_call: TRBJ1-4
clone_size: NA
v_call: TRBV3-1
d_call: TRBD1
cdr3_nt: TGTGCCAGCAGCCCCGGCATTTGGCGGGACAGGCGGATTAATGAAAAACTGTTTTTT
cdr3_aa: CASSPGIWRDRRINEKLFF

j_call: TRBJ2-3
clone_size: NA
v_call: TRBV27
d_call: TRBD1
cdr3_nt: TGTGCCAGCCTCGGGCAGGGGGCGGATACGCAGTATTTT
cdr3_aa: CASLGQGADTQYF

j_call: TRBJ2-1
clone_size: NA
v_call: TRBV30
d_call: TRBD2
cdr3_nt: TGTGCCTGGAGTTTCACTAGCGGGGGGTACAATGAGCAGTTCTTC
cdr3_aa: CAWSFTSGGYNEQFF

j_call: TRBJ1-1
clone_size: NA
v_call: TRBV19
d_call: NA
cdr3_nt: TGTGCCAGTAGTGCAGGGTGGACTGAAGCTTTCTTT
cdr3_aa: CASSAGWTEAFF

j_call: TRBJ2-5
clone_size: NA
v_call: TRBV9
d_call: TRBD1
cdr3_nt: TGTGCCAGCAGCGTTCGGGACAGACTGCTAGAGACCCAGTACTTC
cdr3_aa: CASSVRDRLLETQYF

j_call: TRBJ2-2
clone_size: NA
v_call: TRBV5-1
d_call: NA
cdr3_nt: TGCGCCAGCAGCTTGATTCCAGACAGAGTGAACACCGGGGAGCTGTTTTTT
cdr3_aa: CASSLIPDRVNTGELFF

j_call: TRBJ1-5
clone_size: NA
v_call: TRBV28
d_call: TRBD1
cdr3_nt: TGTGCCAGCAGTTTAAACAGGGCAGGGGGTAGCAATCAGCCCCAGCATTTT
cdr3_aa: CASSLNRAGGSNQPQHF

j_call: TRBJ2-6
clone_size: NA
v_call: TRBV6-2/TRBV6-3
d_call: NA
cdr3_nt: TGTGCCAGCAGTTCTACATGGATTGACAGGAGGGTACTAGGCTCTGGGGCCAACGTCCTGACTTTC
cdr3_aa: CASSSTWIDRRVLGSGANVLTF

j_call: TRBJ1-1
clone_size: NA
v_call: TRBV29-1
d_call: NA
cdr3_nt: TGCAGCGGCGGCAGCAACACTGAAGCTTTCTTT
cdr3_aa: CSGGSNTEAFF

j_call: TRBJ1-4
clone_size: NA
v_call: TRBV2
d_call: NA
cdr3_nt: TGTGCCAGCAGTGAATACTGGGGACCTAATGAAAAACTGTTTTTT
cdr3_aa: CASSEYWGPNEKLFF

j_call: TRBJ2-6
clone_size: once
v_call: TRBV6-5
d_call: NA
cdr3_nt: TGTGCCAGCAGTGCGTCTGGGGCCAACGTCCTGACTTTC
cdr3_aa: CASSASGANVLTF

j_call: TRBJ1-2
clone_size: NA
v_call: TRBV29-1
d_call: NA
cdr3_nt: TGCAGCGTTGAGGGGACGCCGGGGGGGACATTGGGCTACACCTTC
cdr3_aa: CSVEGTPGGTLGYTF

j_call: TRBJ1-2
clone_size: NA
v_call: TRBV29-1
d_call: NA
cdr3_nt: TGCAGCGTTCGGGGGTTCCAGTATGGCTACACCTTC
cdr3_aa: CSVRGFQYGYTF

j_call: TRBJ1-2
clone_size: NA
v_call: TRBV4-3
d_call: NA
cdr3_nt: TGCGCCAGCAGCCAAGACCAGGCATATGGCTACACCTTC
cdr3_aa: CASSQDQAYGYTF

j_call: TRBJ2-7
clone_size: NA
v_call: TRBV2
d_call: NA
cdr3_nt: TGTGCCAGCAGCCCCGGGGCGAGCTCCTACGAGCAGTACTTC
cdr3_aa: CASSPGASSYEQYF

j_call: TRBJ1-4
clone_size: NA
v_call: TRBV20-1
d_call: NA
cdr3_nt: TGCAGTGCTAGGGGGGAAAATGAAAAACTGTTTTTT
cdr3_aa: CSARGENEKLFF

j_call: TRBJ2-1
clone_size: NA
v_call: TRBV9
d_call: NA
cdr3_nt: TGTGCCAGCGGGGGTCCGCCCAATGAGCAGTTCTTC
cdr3_aa: CASGGPPNEQFF

j_call: TRBJ1-2
clone_size: NA
v_call: TRBV4-1
d_call: NA
cdr3_nt: TGCGCCAGCAGCCAAGATCGGTCAGTCCGTAACTATGGCTACACCTTC
cdr3_aa: CASSQDRSVRNYGYTF

j_call: TRBJ2-7
clone_size: NA
v_call: TRBV9
d_call: NA
cdr3_nt: TGTGCCAGCAGCCCAGGGGACGGAATCTACGAGCAGTACTTC
cdr3_aa: CASSPGDGIYEQYF

j_call: TRBJ2-7
clone_size: once
v_call: TRBV5-6
d_call: NA
cdr3_nt: TGTGCCAGCAGACTGGGAACCTACGAGCAGTACTTC
cdr3_aa: CASRLGTYEQYF

j_call: TRBJ2-1
clone_size: NA
v_call: TRBV20-1
d_call: TRBD2
cdr3_nt: TGCAGTGCTAGAGATGGGGAGCTAGCGGGCTACAATGAGCAGTTCTTC
cdr3_aa: CSARDGELAGYNEQFF

j_call: TRBJ1-4
clone_size: NA
v_call: TRBV7-9
d_call: NA
cdr3_nt: TGTGCCAGCAGCTTCGGGGGGAATGAAAAACTGTTTTTT
cdr3_aa: CASSFGGNEKLFF

j_call: TRBJ1-4
clone_size: once
v_call: TRBV11-1
d_call: NA
cdr3_nt: TGTGCCAGCAGCTTATCAGCGGCCCCAAATGAAAAACTGTTTTTT
cdr3_aa: CASSLSAAPNEKLFF

j_call: TRBJ2-1
clone_size: NA
v_call: TRBV12-3/TRBV12-4
d_call: NA
cdr3_nt: TGTGCCAGCAGAGATTCTTGGACGGCAGGTGAGCAGTTCTTC
cdr3_aa: CASRDSWTAGEQFF

j_call: TRBJ1-1
clone_size: NA
v_call: TRBV5-1
d_call: TRBD1
cdr3_nt: TGCGCCAGCAGCTTGGGGACAGGGTTTGAAGCTTTCTTT
cdr3_aa: CASSLGTGFEAFF

j_call: TRBJ1-5
clone_size: NA
v_call: TRBV7-6
d_call: NA
cdr3_nt: TGTGCCAGCAGCTTAGCGGATCAGCCCCAGCATTTT
cdr3_aa: CASSLADQPQHF

j_call: TRBJ1-2
clone_size: NA
v_call: TRBV3-1
d_call: NA
cdr3_nt: TGTGCCAGCAGCCAGGATCCGTCGGCGTGGTATGGCTACACCTTC
cdr3_aa: CASSQDPSAWYGYTF

j_call: TRBJ2-1
clone_size: once
v_call: TRBV6-6
d_call: NA
cdr3_nt: TGTGCCAGCAGTTATGTGGCGGGTTCCTCCTACAATGAGCAGTTCTTC
cdr3_aa: CASSYVAGSSYNEQFF

j_call: TRBJ1-1
clone_size: once
v_call: TRBV6-1
d_call: NA
cdr3_nt: TGTGCCAGCAGCAGGGTATTGGGGGACTTTCGAGGAGACACTGAAGCTTTCTTT
cdr3_aa: CASSRVLGDFRGDTEAFF

j_call: TRBJ2-7
clone_size: NA
v_call: TRBV11-1
d_call: TRBD2
cdr3_nt: TGTGCCAGCAGCTCCCGTGGACTAGCGGGGGGCTCCTACGAGCAGTACTTC
cdr3_aa: CASSSRGLAGGSYEQYF

j_call: TRBJ2-3
clone_size: NA
v_call: TRBV2
d_call: NA
cdr3_nt: TGTGCCAGCAGGGAGGGATCTATGAGGGAGAAGGTCGGCACAGATACGCAGTATTTT
cdr3_aa: CASREGSMREKVGTDTQYF

j_call: TRBJ2-5
clone_size: NA
v_call: TRBV2
d_call: NA
cdr3_nt: TGTGCCAGCAGTGAATACGGGGAGACCCAGTACTTC
cdr3_aa: CASSEYGETQYF

j_call: TRBJ2-7
clone_size: NA
v_call: TRBV20-1
d_call: TRBD1
cdr3_nt: TGCAGTGCTAGTCGGGTTTGGGACAGCTCCTACGAGCAGTACTTC
cdr3_aa: CSASRVWDSSYEQYF

j_call: TRBJ2-5
clone_size: NA
v_call: TRBV24-1
d_call: NA
cdr3_nt: TGTGCCACCAGTGAGCTGACAGGTCCCCAAGAGACCCAGTACTTC
cdr3_aa: CATSELTGPQETQYF

j_call: TRBJ2-6
clone_size: NA
v_call: TRBV2
d_call: NA
cdr3_nt: TGTGCCAGCAGTGTCACAGCCTCTGGGGCCAACGTCCTGACTTTC
cdr3_aa: CASSVTASGANVLTF